Presented here are 8 T cell receptor beta chains from one specimen sequenced in a study of T cell repertoires in cytomegalovirus infection. Each CDR3 protein gets one entry after TCRdb re-called the reads with MiXCR. The sample includes under 150,000 distinct CDR3 sequences, less than 9.5% of them seen just once. Specimen: PBMCs. The receptors were gathered from a human donor in good health (CMV status not recorded). Some clones in this sample may be carry-over from other donors' samples.

The sample holds many counts of this clonotype. V gene TRBV7-2 combines with J gene TRBJ1-5; D is undetermined. The CDR3 sequence is 14 residues long. Trimming took off 4 bases at V and 6 bases at J, with 13 bases between the two ends. Per the germline V gene, CDR1 is SGHTA and CDR2 is FQGNSA. CDR3 sequence (DNA): TGTGCCAGCAGCTCCAGCCATGCGACTCAGCCCCAGCATTTT. It is translated as CASSSSHATQPQHF. The full variable domain, completed using reference TRBV7-2 and TRBJ1-5, is GAGVSQSPSNKVTEKGKDVELRCDPISGHTALYWYRQSLGQGLEFLIYFQGNSAPDKSGLPSDRFSAERTGGSVSTLTIQRTQQEDSAVYLCASSSSHATQPQHFGDGTRLSIL.

The rearrangement links TRBV28 to TRBJ1-4; TRBD1 matches at 7 bases. The CDR3 extends over 15 amino acids. The germline V gene has CDR1 MDHEN and CDR2 SYDVKM. The V gene end was trimmed by 3 bases and the J gene end by 4 bases; junction bases not matched to a gene: 5. CDR3 DNA: TGTGCCAGCAGTTTGGGAGACAGGGTTAATGAAAAACTGTTTTTT. It encodes CASSLGDRVNEKLFF.

This clonotype has at least ten counts. The V gene is TRBV5-1, the J gene TRBJ2-3; D might be TRBD1 or TRBD2, each matching 7 bases. Germline CDR1 and CDR2: SGHRS and YFSETQ. V was shortened by 1 base and J by 4 bases, with 13 bases between the two germline ends. The CDR3 extends over 15 amino acids. DNA of the CDR3: TGCGCCAGCAGCTTGCAGGGGGGGCCCCCAGATACGCAGTATTTT. It codes for CASSLQGGPPDTQYF.

This clonotype was detected ten times or more. The J gene is TRBJ1-6, the V gene TRBV7-2; TRBD1 might be the D (5 bases). In germline, CDR1 is SGHTA, CDR2 FQGNSA. Between the trimmed V and J ends, which lost 5 bases and 8 bases, there was a span of 10 bases. CDR3 length equals 13 residues. The CDR3 sequence: CASSPGTHSPLHF. In DNA, the CDR3 is TGTGCCAGCAGCCCAGGGACTCATTCACCCCTCCACTTT.

This clonotype has a count of ten or more. CDR3 sequence: CASEVGSGHYGYTF. CDR3 DNA sequence: TGTGCCAGCGAAGTAGGGTCGGGTCACTATGGCTACACCTTC. The genes are TRBV28 and TRBJ1-2; D ambiguous. The CDR3 contains 14 residues. The ends were cut back, 8 bases at V and 3 bases at J, with 16 bases in the middle. Germline assignment: CDR1 MDHEN and CDR2 SYDVKM.

In this sample, this clonotype turned up many times. The V gene is TRBV19, the J gene TRBJ2-1; TRBD1 agrees at 7 bases. Trimming took 6 bases from V and 9 from J; bases not matched to a gene: 14. In germline, CDR1 is LNHDA, CDR2 SQIVND (reference sequence). This CDR3 has 15 amino acids. Written as DNA, the CDR3 is TGTGCCAGTAGCTCCGGGACAGATATGTATGTTGAGCAGTTCTTC. This encodes CASSSGTDMYVEQFF.

The CDR3: CASSLLSRVGFNEQFF. The CDR3 DNA reads as TGCGCCAGCAGCTTGCTATCCAGGGTTGGATTTAATGAGCAGTTCTTC. The rearrangement links TRBV5-1 to TRBJ2-1; D perhaps matches TRBD1 (5 bases). The CDR3 is 16 residues long. Germline assignment: CDR1 SGHRS and CDR2 YFSETQ. V was shortened by 1 base and J by 7 bases, with 18 bases between the two germline ends. Combining the CDR3 with reference TRBV5-1 and TRBJ2-1 gives the whole variable domain KAGVTQTPRYLIKTRGQQVTLSCSPISGHRSVSWYQQTPGQGLQFLFEYFSETQRNKGNFPGRFSGRQFSNSRSEMNVSTLELGDSALYLCASSLLSRVGFNEQFFGPGTRLTVL.

In its sample, this clonotype was seen many times. This chain joins TRBV7-2 and TRBJ1-1; D gene unclear. CDR3 length: 14 amino acids. Germline V gives CDR1 SGHTA, CDR2 FQGNSA. V lost 2 bases and J lost 1, with 8 bases in between. CDR3 sequence: CASSLNVRNTEAFF. In nucleotides, the CDR3 is TGTGCCAGCAGCTTAAACGTAAGGAACACTGAAGCTTTCTTT.